A selection of T cell receptor beta chains follows, all from one sample in a study of vaccination effects on CD4 cells after COVID-19. Produced via immunoSEQ multiplex PCR; TCRdb's table is partial and in-frame only. The sample lists about 45,000 clones, around four fifths occurring once. For these TCRs, the target antigens are not known. Source: CD4+ T cells from PBMCs cultured without peptide, taken before COVID-19 vaccination. The receptor set was obtained from a human donor who had a prior SARS-CoV-2 infection. Both conserved end residues are part of each CDR3. A D gene is named only where the DNA matches it firmly. Expanded clones are given a class, and other clones once, few, many or no size at all.

TRBJ1-1	-	-	TRBV30	TGTGCCTGGATTGGGCAGGAGAACACTGAAGCTTTCTTT	CAWIGQENTEAFF
TRBJ2-2	few	-	TRBV2	TGTGCCAGCAGTGGTCAGGGCTACACCGGGGAGCTGTTTTTT	CASSGQGYTGELFF
TRBJ2-3	-	TRBD2	TRBV10-3	TGTGCCATCAGCCCTCTACGCAGCGGGGCTACTGCAGATACGCAGTATTTT	CAISPLRSGATADTQYF
TRBJ1-6	-	-	TRBV14	TGTGCCAGCAGCCAAGGGCAGGGGCCTAATTCACCCCTCCACTTT	CASSQGQGPNSPLHF
TRBJ1-2	-	-	TRBV7-8	TGTGCCAGCAGCTTGGGACGGAGTATCTATGGCTACACCTTC	CASSLGRSIYGYTF
TRBJ1-6	-	-	TRBV5-1	TGCGCCAGCAGCTTGGTGGGGGATTCACCCCTCCACTTT	CASSLVGDSPLHF
TRBJ1-1	-	-	TRBV12-3/TRBV12-4	TGTGCCAGCAGTTTTCATACAGTCCTTGAAGCTTTCTTT	CASSFHTVLEAFF
TRBJ1-1	-	-	TRBV19	TGTGCCAGTAGTATCGGGGGAAAGGGCCTGAACACTGAAGCTTTCTTT	CASSIGGKGLNTEAFF
TRBJ2-1	-	-	TRBV5-6	TGTGCCAGCAGCCGCCGGGGTATTGAGCAGTTCTTC	CASSRRGIEQFF
TRBJ2-2	-	-	TRBV5-4	TGTGCCAGCAGCTTGGGGCTGAACACCGGGGAGCTGTTTTTT	CASSLGLNTGELFF
TRBJ2-1	-	-	TRBV24-1	TGTGCCACCAGTGATTTCCTTAACCACAATGAGCAGTTCTTC	CATSDFLNHNEQFF
TRBJ1-1	-	-	TRBV19	TGTGCCAGTAGTCGTATCTTCCGGACTGAAGCTTTCTTT	CASSRIFRTEAFF
TRBJ2-2	-	-	TRBV4-2	TGTGCCAGCACCCCAGAACCGAACACCGGGGAGCTGTTTTTT	CASTPEPNTGELFF
TRBJ2-1	-	-	TRBV6-1	TGTGCCAGCAGTCAGTCTAGCGTGCAATACAATGAGCAGTTCTTC	CASSQSSVQYNEQFF
TRBJ1-2	-	-	TRBV6-5	TGTGCCAGCAGTTACCCCCGGCCGGGGGGTGGGCATGGCTACACCTTC	CASSYPRPGGGHGYTF
TRBJ1-2	once	TRBD1	TRBV5-1	TGCGCCAGCAGCGGGACAGGTTCCGGTGGCTACACCTTC	CASSGTGSGGYTF
TRBJ1-1	-	-	TRBV2	TGTGCCACTAACAGCGAGGTGAACACTGAAGCTTTCTTT	CATNSEVNTEAFF
TRBJ2-1	-	-	TRBV13	TGTGCCAGCAGCTTGGGGCTTAATGAGCAGTTCTTC	CASSLGLNEQFF
TRBJ2-1	few	TRBD2	TRBV9	TGTGCCAGCCAAAGATCTAGCGGGAGGGCTATTAATGAGCAGTTCTTC	CASQRSSGRAINEQFF
TRBJ2-5	few	-	TRBV4-2	TGTGCCAGCAGCCAGTACTTTCAAGAGACCCAGTACTTC	CASSQYFQETQYF
TRBJ2-7	-	-	TRBV3-1/TRBV3-2	TGTGCCAGCAGCCAAGCGTCGCGTGAGCTATTTTCCTACGAGCAGTACTTC	CASSQASRELFSYEQYF
TRBJ2-1	-	TRBD2	TRBV5-1	TGCGCCAGCAGCTTGGGGGGCGGGAGCACCCCCGAGCAGTTCTTC	CASSLGGGSTPEQFF
TRBJ1-2	-	-	TRBV5-4	TGTGCCAGCAGCCGGCCTGGCATGATAAACTATGGCTACACCTTC	CASSRPGMINYGYTF
TRBJ2-4	-	-	TRBV19	TGTGCCAGTAGTATAGATCTATACAGGGACTACATTCAGTACTTC	CASSIDLYRDYIQYF
TRBJ2-5	once	TRBD2	TRBV7-3	TGTGCCAGCAGCTTAAGGCCGGGGGTAGCGGGAAGTGGAGAGACCCAGTACTTC	CASSLRPGVAGSGETQYF
TRBJ2-7	once	-	TRBV10-1	TGCGCCAGCAGTGAGGAAGTGGAAAACGAGCAGTACTTC	CASSEEVENEQYF
TRBJ2-7	-	-	TRBV11-3	TGTGCCAGCAGCCGCTCATCCCTCTACGAGCAGTACTTC	CASSRSSLYEQYF
TRBJ2-4	-	-	TRBV6-2/TRBV6-3	TGTGCCAGCAGTTACTCGATTTTTTATCGGGGGGCTTCGAGCAACATTCAGTACTTC	CASSYSIFYRGASSNIQYF
TRBJ2-6	-	-	TRBV11-2	TGTGCCAGCAGCAGACAGGTATCCGGGGCCAACGTCCTGACTTTC	CASSRQVSGANVLTF
TRBJ2-2	-	-	TRBV9	TGTGCCAGTAGCTGGAGCCAGAACACCGGGGAGCTGTTTTTT	CASSWSQNTGELFF
TRBJ2-1	-	TRBD2	TRBV7-9	TGTGCCAGCAGCTTTCTTCTAGCGGGAGGGAATGAGCAGTTCTTC	CASSFLLAGGNEQFF
TRBJ1-2	-	-	TRBV18	TGTGCCAGCTCACCATATGGTTCTGGCTACACCTTC	CASSPYGSGYTF
TRBJ2-1	few	TRBD1	TRBV7-2	TGTGCCAGCAGCTTACAACCGACCGGGACAGGGGATGGTGAGCAGTTCTTC	CASSLQPTGTGDGEQFF
TRBJ2-7	-	-	TRBV5-1	TGCGCCAGCAGCTTGAAAAGGGGGGGGCGCATTGACGAGCAGTACTTC	CASSLKRGGRIDEQYF
TRBJ2-3	-	-	TRBV29-1	TGCAGCGGGAAGATGCCGGGAGATACGCAGTATTTT	CSGKMPGDTQYF
TRBJ1-3	-	-	TRBV6-5	TGTGCCAGCAGACGCCAGAGGGGGGGAAACACCATATATTTT	CASRRQRGGNTIYF
TRBJ1-4	-	-	TRBV19	TGTGCCAGTAGTATTTCTAAGGGTGAAAAACTGTTTTTT	CASSISKGEKLFF